This entry features one T cell receptor (beta chain) sequence. Using immunoSEQ multiplex PCR, the repertoire was profiled, and TCRdb retains in-frame clones only, with some absent. The profile shows about 90,000 clones, under 95% of them singletons. The germline CDR1 and CDR2 sequences are SGHNT and YYREEE (reference sequence). Between the trimmed V and J ends, which lost 0 bases and 2 bases, there was a span of 10 bases. The CDR3 has 15 amino acids. The source of the sample is a study of OX40 agonist ivuxolimab in advanced cancers. This TCR derives from an adult with an advanced solid tumor such as melanoma, head and neck, liver or kidney cancer. This material consisted of CD4+ or CD8+ T cells sorted from blood, taken in a trial of the OX40 agonist ivuxolimab. V is TRBV5-4 and J is TRBJ2-3; D is possibly TRBD1 (6 bases). The CDR3 nucleotides read TGTGCCAGCAGCTTGGGGGACACATTCACAGATACGCAGTATTTT. Amino acid sequence: CASSLGDTFTDTQYF.